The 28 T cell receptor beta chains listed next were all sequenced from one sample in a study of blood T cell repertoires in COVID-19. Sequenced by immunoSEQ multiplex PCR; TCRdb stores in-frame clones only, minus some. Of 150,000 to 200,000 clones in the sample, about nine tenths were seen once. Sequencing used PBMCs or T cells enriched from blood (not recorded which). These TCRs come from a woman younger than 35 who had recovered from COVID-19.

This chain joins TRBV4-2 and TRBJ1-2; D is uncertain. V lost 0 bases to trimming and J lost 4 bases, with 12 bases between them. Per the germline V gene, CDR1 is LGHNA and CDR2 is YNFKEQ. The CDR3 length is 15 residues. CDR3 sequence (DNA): TGTGCCAGCAGCCAAGATATCGGGGATTTCTATGGCTACACCTTC. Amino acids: CASSQDIGDFYGYTF.

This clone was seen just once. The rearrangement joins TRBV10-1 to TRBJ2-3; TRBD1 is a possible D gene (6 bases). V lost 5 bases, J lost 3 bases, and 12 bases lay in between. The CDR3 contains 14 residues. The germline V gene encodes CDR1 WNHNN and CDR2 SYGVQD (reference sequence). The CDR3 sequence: CASSTGLQTDTQYF. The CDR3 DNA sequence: TGCGCCAGCAGTACAGGGCTTCAGACAGATACGCAGTATTTT.

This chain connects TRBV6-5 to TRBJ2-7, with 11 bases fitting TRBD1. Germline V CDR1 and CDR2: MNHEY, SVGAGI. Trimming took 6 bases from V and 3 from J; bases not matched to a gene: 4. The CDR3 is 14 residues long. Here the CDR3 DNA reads TGTGCCAGCAGCGCCGGGACAGGGGGCTACGAGCAGTACTTC. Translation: CASSAGTGGYEQYF.

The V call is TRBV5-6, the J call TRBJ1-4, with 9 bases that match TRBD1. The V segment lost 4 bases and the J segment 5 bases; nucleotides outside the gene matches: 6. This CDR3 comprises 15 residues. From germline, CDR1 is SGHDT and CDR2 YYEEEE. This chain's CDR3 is CASSVGTGLNEKLFF. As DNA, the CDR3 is TGTGCCAGCAGCGTAGGGACAGGGCTAAATGAAAAACTGTTTTTT.

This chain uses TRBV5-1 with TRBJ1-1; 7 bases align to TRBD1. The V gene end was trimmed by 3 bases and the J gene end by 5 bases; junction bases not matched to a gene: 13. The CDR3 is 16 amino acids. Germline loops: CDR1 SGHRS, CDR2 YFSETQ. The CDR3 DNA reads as TGCGCCAGCAGCTCCCAGTCAGGGGGAGGAGAGACTGAAGCTTTCTTT. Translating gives CASSSQSGGGETEAFF.

CDR3 loop: CASSLVGDMNTEAFF. DNA for the CDR3: TGCGCCAGCAGCTTGGTCGGAGATATGAACACTGAAGCTTTCTTT. The genes are TRBV5-1 and TRBJ1-1; D not resolved. This CDR3 has 15 amino acids. The V and J ends lost 0 bases and 0 bases respectively, with 9 bases between them. Germline V gives CDR1 SGHRS, CDR2 YFSETQ.

The CDR3 DNA follows: TGTGCCACCAGCAGACCTGGTGCGGCAGATACGCAGTATTTT. Translation gives CATSRPGAADTQYF. The chain employs TRBV15 and TRBJ2-3; D unresolved. Germline-derived CDR1 and CDR2 are LNHNV and YYDKDF (reference sequence). The CDR3 runs 14 residues. V lost 2 bases to trimming and J lost 4 bases, with 10 bases between them.

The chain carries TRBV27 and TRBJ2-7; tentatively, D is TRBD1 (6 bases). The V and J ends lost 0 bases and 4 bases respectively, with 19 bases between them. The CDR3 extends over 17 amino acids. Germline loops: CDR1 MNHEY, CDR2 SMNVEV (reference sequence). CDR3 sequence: CASSLSPGETGAYEQYF. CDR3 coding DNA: TGTGCCAGCAGTTTATCTCCCGGGGAGACAGGAGCTTACGAGCAGTACTTC.

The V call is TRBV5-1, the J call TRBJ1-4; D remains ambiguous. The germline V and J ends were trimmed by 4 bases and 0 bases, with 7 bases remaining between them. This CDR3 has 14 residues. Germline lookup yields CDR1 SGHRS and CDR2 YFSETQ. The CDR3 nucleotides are TGCGCCAGCAGCCTATATCCAACTAATGAAAAACTGTTTTTT. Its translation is CASSLYPTNEKLFF.

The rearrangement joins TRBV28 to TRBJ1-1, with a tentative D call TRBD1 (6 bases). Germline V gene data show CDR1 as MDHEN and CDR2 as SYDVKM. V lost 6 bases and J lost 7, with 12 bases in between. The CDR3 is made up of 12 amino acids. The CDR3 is CASRTNRVEAFF. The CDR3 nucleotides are TGTGCCAGCAGGACAAACAGGGTTGAAGCTTTCTTT.

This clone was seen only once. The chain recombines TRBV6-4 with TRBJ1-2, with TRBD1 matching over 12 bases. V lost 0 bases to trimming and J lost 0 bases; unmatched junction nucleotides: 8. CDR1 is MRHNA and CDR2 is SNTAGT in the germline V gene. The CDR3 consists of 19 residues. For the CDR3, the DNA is TGTGCCAGCAGTGACTCCCGGGACAGGGGGCTTTTCCCTAACTATGGCTACACCTTC. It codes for CASSDSRDRGLFPNYGYTF.

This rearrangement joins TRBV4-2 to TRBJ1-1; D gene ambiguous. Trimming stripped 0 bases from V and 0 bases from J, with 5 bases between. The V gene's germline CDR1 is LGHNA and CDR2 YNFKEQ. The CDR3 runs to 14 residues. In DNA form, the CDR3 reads TGTGCCAGCAGCCAAGACGGTTTGAACACTGAAGCTTTCTTT. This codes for CASSQDGLNTEAFF.

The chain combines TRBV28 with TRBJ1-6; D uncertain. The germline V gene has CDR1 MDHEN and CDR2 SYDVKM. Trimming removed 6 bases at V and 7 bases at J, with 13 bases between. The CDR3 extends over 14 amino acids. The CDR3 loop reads CASRSPAGNSPLHF. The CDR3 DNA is TGTGCCAGCAGAAGTCCCGCCGGGAATTCACCCCTCCACTTT.

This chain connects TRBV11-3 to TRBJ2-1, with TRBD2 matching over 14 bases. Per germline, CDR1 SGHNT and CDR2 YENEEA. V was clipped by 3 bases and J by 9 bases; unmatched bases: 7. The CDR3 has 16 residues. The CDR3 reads CASSLTSGRVVGEQFF. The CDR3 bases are TGTGCCAGCAGCTTGACTAGCGGGAGGGTAGTCGGTGAGCAGTTCTTC.

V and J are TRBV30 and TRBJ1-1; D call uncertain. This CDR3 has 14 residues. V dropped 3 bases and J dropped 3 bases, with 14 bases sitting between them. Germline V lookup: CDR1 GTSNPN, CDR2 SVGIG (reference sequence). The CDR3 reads CAWRKPDRDTEAFF. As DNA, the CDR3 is TGTGCCTGGAGAAAACCAGATCGGGACACTGAAGCTTTCTTT.

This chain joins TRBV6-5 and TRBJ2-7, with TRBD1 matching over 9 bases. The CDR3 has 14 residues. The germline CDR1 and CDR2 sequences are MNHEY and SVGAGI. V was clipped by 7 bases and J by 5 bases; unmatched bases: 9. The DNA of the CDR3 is TGTGCCAGCAACAGAGCACAGGGGGCTGACGAGCAGTACTTC. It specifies CASNRAQGADEQYF.

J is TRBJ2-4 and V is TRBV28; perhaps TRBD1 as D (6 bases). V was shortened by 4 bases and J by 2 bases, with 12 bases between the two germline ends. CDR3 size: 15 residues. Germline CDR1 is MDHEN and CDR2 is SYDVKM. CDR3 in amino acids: CASSSPWGPKNIQYF. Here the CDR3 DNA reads TGTGCCAGCAGTTCCCCGTGGGGGCCCAAAAACATTCAGTACTTC. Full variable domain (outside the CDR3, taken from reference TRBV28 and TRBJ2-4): DVKVTQSSRYLVKRTGEKVFLECVQDMDHENMFWYRQDPGLGLRLIYFSYDVKMKEKGDIPEGYSVSREKKERFSLILESASTNQTSMYLCASSSPWGPKNIQYFGAGTRLSVL.

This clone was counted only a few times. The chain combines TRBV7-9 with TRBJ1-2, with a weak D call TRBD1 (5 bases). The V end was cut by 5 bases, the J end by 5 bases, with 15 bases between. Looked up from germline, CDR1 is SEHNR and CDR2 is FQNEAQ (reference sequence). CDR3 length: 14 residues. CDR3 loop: CASSVPGLAYGYTF. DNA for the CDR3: TGTGCCAGCAGCGTGCCGGGACTGGCGTATGGCTACACCTTC.

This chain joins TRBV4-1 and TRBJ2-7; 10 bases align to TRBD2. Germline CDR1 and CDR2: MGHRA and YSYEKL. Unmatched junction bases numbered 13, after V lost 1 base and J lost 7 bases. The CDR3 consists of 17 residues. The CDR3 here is CASSQGSVTSGLIEQYF. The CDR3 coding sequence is TGCGCCAGCAGCCAAGGCTCTGTGACTAGCGGGCTTATAGAGCAGTACTTC.

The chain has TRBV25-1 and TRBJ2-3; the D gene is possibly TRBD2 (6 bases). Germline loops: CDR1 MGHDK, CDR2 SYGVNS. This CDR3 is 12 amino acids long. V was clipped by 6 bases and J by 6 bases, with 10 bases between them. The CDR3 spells CASRTSGDTQYF. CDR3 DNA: TGTGCCAGCAGGACTAGTGGGGATACGCAGTATTTT.

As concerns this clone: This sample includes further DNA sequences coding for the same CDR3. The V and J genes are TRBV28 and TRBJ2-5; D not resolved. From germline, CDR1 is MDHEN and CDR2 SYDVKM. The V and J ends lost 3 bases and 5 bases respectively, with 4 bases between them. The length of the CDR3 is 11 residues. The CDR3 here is CASSFGETQYF. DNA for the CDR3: TGTGCCAGCAGTTTTGGCGAGACCCAGTACTTC.

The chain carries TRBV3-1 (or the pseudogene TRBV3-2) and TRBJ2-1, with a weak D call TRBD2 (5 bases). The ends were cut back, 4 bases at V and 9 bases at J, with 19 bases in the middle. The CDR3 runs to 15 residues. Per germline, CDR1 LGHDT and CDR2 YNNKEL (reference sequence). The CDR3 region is CASSPEGEWYAEQFF. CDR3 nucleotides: TGTGCCAGCAGCCCAGAGGGAGAGTGGTATGCTGAGCAGTTCTTC.

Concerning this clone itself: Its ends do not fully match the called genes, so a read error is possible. The CDR3 sequence is CASSLGEEQFF. CDR3 coding DNA: TGTGCCAGCAGTTTAGGGGAGGAGCAGTTCTTC. J is TRBJ2-1 and V is TRBV7-6; D may correspond to TRBD1 or TRBD2 (5 bases each). CDR1 SGHVS and CDR2 FNYEAQ come from the germline V gene. This CDR3 is built from 11 residues.

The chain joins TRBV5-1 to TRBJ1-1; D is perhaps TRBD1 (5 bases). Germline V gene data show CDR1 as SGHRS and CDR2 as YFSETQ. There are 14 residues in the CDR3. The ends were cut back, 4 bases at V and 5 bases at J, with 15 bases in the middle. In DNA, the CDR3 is TGCGCCAGCAGCCCGGGACGGCGGGGAACTGAAGCTTTCTTT. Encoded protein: CASSPGRRGTEAFF.

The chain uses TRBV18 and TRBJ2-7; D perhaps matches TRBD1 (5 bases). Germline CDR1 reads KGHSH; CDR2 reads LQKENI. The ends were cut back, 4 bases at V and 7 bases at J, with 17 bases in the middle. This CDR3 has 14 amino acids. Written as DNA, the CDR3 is TGTGCCAGCTCACTTAGGGGTGCGATAGAGGAGCAGTACTTC. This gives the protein CASSLRGAIEEQYF.

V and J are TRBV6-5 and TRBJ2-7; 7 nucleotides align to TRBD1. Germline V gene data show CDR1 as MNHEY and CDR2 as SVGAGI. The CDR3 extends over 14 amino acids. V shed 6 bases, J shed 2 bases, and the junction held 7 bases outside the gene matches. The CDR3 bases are TGTGCCAGCAGCCAGACAGGGTGGGCCTACGAGCAGTACTTC. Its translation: CASSQTGWAYEQYF.

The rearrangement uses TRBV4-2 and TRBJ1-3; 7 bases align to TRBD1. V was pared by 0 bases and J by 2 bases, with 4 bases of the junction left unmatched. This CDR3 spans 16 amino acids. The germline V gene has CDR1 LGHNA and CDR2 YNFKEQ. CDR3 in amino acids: CASSQEQGWAGNTIYF. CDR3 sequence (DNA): TGTGCCAGCAGCCAAGAACAGGGGTGGGCTGGAAACACCATATATTTT.

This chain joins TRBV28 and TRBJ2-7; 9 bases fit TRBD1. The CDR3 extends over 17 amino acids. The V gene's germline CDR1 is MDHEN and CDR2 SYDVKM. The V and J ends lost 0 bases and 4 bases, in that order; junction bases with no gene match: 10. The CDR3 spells CASSLWTTGTGTYEQYF. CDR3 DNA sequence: TGTGCCAGCAGTTTATGGACGACCGGGACAGGGACGTACGAGCAGTACTTC. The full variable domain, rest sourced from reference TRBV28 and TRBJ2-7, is DVKVTQSSRYLVKRTGEKVFLECVQDMDHENMFWYRQDPGLGLRLIYFSYDVKMKEKGDIPEGYSVSREKKERFSLILESASTNQTSMYLCASSLWTTGTGTYEQYFGPGTRLTVT.